This T cell receptor (beta chain) was identified in a study of blood T cells in healthy people across ages. Study findings and constraints: Roughly linear age-related decline in beta diversity appeared, significant by age roughly 40.

Then a second PCR, running about 6 to 12 cycles, was carried out with a sample-barcoded 5' primer and a J-beta primer mix. A template-switch adaptor that had 12 random nucleotides put a tag on each cDNA molecule. TCRdb called the 5' RACE reads again in MiXCR, with one record for every CDR3 protein. The repertoire holds 1.2 million to 1.5 million distinct CDR3 sequences, approximately 40% seen once, with less than 8% in the top ten. This clonotype was seen a handful of times. Its cognate antigen is unknown. Trimming removed 5 bases from V and 9 bases from J; junction bases left unmatched: 18. CDR1 is SNHLY and CDR2 is FYNNEI in the germline V gene. This CDR3 spans 17 amino acids.

Sequencing was performed on blood. This chain links TRBV2 with TRBJ2-7, with 11 nucleotides matching TRBD1. This receptor was taken from a woman aged 18-30 years in good health. CDR3 in amino acids: CASSMGTGGPPLRVQYF. Here the CDR3 DNA reads TGTGCCAGCAGTATGGGGACAGGGGGTCCCCCTCTACGAGTGCAGTACTTC. The full variable domain, with the rest looked up from reference TRBV2 and TRBJ2-7, is EPEVTQTPSHQVTQMGQEVILRCVPISNHLYFYWYRQILGQKVEFLVSFYNNEISEKSEIFDDQFSVERPDGSNFTLKIRSTKLEDSAMYFCASSMGTGGPPLRVQYFGPGTRLTVT.